A single sample gave rise to the 7 T cell receptor beta chains below, sequenced in a study of PD-1 blockade in classical Hodgkin lymphoma. Profiling relied on immunoSEQ multiplex PCR, and the TCRdb table lists in-frame clones only, not all of them. The table lists 27,000 or so clones, more than 80% of them singletons. Time point: cycle 4 day 1 (C4D1), after 6 weeks of nivolumab. All patients experienced relapse after autologous stem cell transplantation, and brentuximab vedotin exposure was variable. Purification of CD4+ T cells from thawed PBMCs was achieved by magnetic negative selection. The specimen was CD4+ T cells from blood, collected before the fourth cycle of nivolumab. The source is a human donor with classical Hodgkin lymphoma.

This clone was detected only once. Other DNA sequences within the sample encode an identical CDR3. The chain uses TRBV29-1 and TRBJ2-6, with unresolved D. The CDR3 runs to 13 residues. V was pared by 3 bases and J by 4 bases, with 7 bases between. Germline V gene sequence: CDR1 SQVTM, CDR2 ANQGSEA. The CDR3 region is CSVDVAGANVLTF. Written as DNA, the CDR3 is TGCAGCGTTGATGTGGCCGGGGCCAACGTCCTGACTTTC.

The V call is TRBV11-1, the J call TRBJ1-2; TRBD1 matches 9 bases. The CDR3 totals 15 residues. J gave up 4 bases and V 7 bases, and 10 bases lay outside the gene matches. In germline, CDR1 is SGHAT, CDR2 FQDESV (reference sequence). CDR3 nucleotides: TGTGCCAGCACCCTGGGACAGGGAGAATTCTATGGCTACACCTTC. It specifies CASTLGQGEFYGYTF.

The chain links TRBV5-1 to TRBJ2-7; 8 positions agree with TRBD1. CDR3 size: 15 residues. V shed 4 bases, J shed 3 bases, and the junction held 9 bases outside the gene matches. From germline, CDR1 is SGHRS and CDR2 YFSETQ. CDR3 loop: CASSLPPGQGYEQYF. The DNA of the CDR3 is TGCGCCAGCAGCCTCCCCCCCGGACAGGGCTACGAGCAGTACTTC.

The chain uses TRBV29-1 and TRBJ2-3, with TRBD1 as a possible D gene (5 bases). The ends were cut back, 4 bases at V and 5 bases at J, with 13 bases in the middle. In germline, CDR1 is SQVTM, CDR2 ANQGSEA. The CDR3 has 13 amino acids. CDR3 bases: TGCAGCGTTGCCAGGGCTCTCGAAGATACGCAGTATTTT. Translating gives CSVARALEDTQYF.

The chain recombines TRBV5-1 with TRBJ1-1, with D tentatively TRBD1 (6 bases). The V gene's germline CDR1 is SGHRS and CDR2 YFSETQ. With 1 base removed from V and 5 bases from J, the gap between germline ends came to 21 bases. CDR3 size: 17 residues. CDR3 region: CASSLNRVRWVQTEAFF. The CDR3 bases are TGCGCCAGCAGCTTGAACAGGGTAAGATGGGTTCAAACTGAAGCTTTCTTT.

The chain employs TRBV5-1 and TRBJ2-3, with TRBD2 matching 10 bases. Trimming at V came to 0 bases and at J to 3 bases, leaving 7 bases not matched to a gene. The CDR3 loop spans 17 amino acids. CDR1 and CDR2 (germline): SGHRS, YFSETQ. The CDR3 reads CASSLEAAGGPTDTQYF. CDR3 DNA sequence: TGCGCCAGCAGCTTGGAGGCAGCGGGAGGGCCGACAGATACGCAGTATTTT.

This clone was seen just once. The CDR3 coding sequence is TGTGCCAGCTCACTGGGACTAGCGGGGGATGAGCAGTTCTTC. This codes for CASSLGLAGDEQFF. The gene calls are TRBV18 and TRBJ2-1; 14 bases line up with TRBD2. Germline assignment: CDR1 KGHSH and CDR2 LQKENI. The CDR3 covers 14 residues. V trimming: 4 bases; J trimming: 8 bases; junction bases outside the gene matches: 1.